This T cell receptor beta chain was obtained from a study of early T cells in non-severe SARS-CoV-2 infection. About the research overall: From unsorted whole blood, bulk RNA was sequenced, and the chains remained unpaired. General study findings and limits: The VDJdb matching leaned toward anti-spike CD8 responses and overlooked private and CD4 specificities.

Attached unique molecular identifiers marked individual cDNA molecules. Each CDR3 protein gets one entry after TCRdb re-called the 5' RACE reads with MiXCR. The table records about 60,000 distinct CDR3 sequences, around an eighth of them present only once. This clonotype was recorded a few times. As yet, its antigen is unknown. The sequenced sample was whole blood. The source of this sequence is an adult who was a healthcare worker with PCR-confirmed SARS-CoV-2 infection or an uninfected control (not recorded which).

The CDR3 reads CASTARDTDEQYF. The CDR3 bases are TGTGCCAGCACCGCACGGGACACCGACGAGCAGTACTTC. The genes are TRBV7-9 and TRBJ2-7, with D tentatively TRBD1 (6 bases). This CDR3 spans 13 amino acids. Germline V lookup: CDR1 SEHNR, CDR2 FQNEAQ (reference sequence). V shed 7 bases and J shed 5 bases, with 15 bases lying between them.